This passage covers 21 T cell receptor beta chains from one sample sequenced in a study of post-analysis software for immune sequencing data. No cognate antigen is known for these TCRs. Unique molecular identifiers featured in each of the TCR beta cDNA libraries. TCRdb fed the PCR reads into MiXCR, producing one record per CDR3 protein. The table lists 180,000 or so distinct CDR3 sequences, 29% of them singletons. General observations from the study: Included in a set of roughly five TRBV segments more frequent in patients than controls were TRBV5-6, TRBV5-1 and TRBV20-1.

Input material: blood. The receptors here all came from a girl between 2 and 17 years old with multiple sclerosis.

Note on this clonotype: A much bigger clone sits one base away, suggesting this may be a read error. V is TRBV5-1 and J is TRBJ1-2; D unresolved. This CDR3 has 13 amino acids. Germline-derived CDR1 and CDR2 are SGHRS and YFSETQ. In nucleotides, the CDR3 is TGCGCCAGCAGCTTGTTAGCTAACTATGGCTTCACCTTC. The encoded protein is CASSLLANYGFTF. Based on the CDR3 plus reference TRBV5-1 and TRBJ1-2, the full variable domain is KAGVTQTPRYLIKTRGQQVTLSCSPISGHRSVSWYQQTPGQGLQFLFEYFSETQRNKGNFPGRFSGRQFSNSRSEMNVSTLELGDSALYLCASSLLANYGFTFGSGTRLTVV.

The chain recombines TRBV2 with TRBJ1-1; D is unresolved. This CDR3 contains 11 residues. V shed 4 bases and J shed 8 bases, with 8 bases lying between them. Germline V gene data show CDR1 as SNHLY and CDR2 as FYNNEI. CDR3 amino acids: CASSGQLEAFF. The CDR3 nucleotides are TGTGCCAGCAGTGGTCAGTTAGAAGCTTTCTTT.

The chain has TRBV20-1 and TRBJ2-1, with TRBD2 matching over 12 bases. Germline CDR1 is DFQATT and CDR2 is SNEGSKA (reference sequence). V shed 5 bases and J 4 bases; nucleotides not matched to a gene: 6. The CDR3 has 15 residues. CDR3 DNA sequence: TGCAGTGCTCCATGGACTAGCGGGGTATACAATGAGCAGTTCTTC. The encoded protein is CSAPWTSGVYNEQFF.

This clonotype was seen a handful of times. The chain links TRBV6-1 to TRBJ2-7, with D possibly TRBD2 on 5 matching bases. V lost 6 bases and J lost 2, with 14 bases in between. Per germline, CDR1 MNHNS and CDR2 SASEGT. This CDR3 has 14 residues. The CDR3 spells CASRPPSGPYEQYF. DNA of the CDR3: TGTGCCAGCAGGCCCCCCAGCGGCCCCTACGAGCAGTACTTC.

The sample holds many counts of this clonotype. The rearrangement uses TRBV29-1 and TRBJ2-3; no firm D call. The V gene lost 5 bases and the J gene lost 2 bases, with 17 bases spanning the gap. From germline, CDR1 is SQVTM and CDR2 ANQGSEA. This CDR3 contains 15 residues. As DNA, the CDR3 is TGCAGCGTTCCTAGGGCAGCTTACTTCACAGATACGCAGTATTTT. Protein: CSVPRAAYFTDTQYF.

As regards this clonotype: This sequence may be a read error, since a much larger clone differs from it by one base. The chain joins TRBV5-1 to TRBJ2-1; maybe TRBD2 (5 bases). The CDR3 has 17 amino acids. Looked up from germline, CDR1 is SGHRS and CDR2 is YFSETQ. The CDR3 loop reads CASSPSSVISSYNERFF. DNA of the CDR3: TGCGCCAGCAGCCCAAGTAGCGTAATCAGCTCCTACAATGAGCGGTTCTTC.

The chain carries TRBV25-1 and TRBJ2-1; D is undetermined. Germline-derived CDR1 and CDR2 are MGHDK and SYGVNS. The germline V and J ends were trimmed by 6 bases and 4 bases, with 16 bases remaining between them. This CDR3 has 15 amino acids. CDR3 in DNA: TGTGCCAGCAGCAGTACAGAAGCCCCGTACAATGAGCAGTTCTTC. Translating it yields CASSSTEAPYNEQFF.

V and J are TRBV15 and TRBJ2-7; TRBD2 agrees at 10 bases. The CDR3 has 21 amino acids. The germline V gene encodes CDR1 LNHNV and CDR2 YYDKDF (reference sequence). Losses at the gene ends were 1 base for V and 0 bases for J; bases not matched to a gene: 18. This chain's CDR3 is CATSRVSSVAGGRSSSYEQYF. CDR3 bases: TGTGCCACCAGCAGAGTTAGTTCGGTAGCGGGGGGACGATCGAGCTCCTACGAGCAGTACTTC.

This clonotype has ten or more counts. CDR3: CASSGVRERRNEQFF. Here the CDR3 DNA reads TGTGCCAGCAGTGGAGTTAGGGAGAGACGCAATGAGCAGTTCTTC. This rearrangement joins TRBV6-5 to TRBJ2-1, with D maybe TRBD2 (5 bases). CDR1 is MNHEY and CDR2 is SVGAGI in the germline V gene. Trimming took 5 bases from V and 6 from J, leaving 17 bases between them. This CDR3 is built from 15 residues.

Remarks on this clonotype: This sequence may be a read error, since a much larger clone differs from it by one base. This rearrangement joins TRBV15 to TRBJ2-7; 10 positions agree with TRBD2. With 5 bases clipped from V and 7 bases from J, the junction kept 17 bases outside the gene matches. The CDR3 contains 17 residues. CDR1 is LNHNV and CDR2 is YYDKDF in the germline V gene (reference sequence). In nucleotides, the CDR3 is TGTGCCACCAGCCCTACGGCTAGCGGGAGTTGGTACAATGAGCAGTACTTC. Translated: CATSPTASGSWYNEQYF.

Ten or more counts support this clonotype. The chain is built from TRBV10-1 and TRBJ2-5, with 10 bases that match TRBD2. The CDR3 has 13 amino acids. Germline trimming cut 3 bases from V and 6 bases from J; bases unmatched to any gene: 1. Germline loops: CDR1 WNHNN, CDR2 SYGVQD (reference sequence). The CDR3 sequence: CASSELAGQTQYF. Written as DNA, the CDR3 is TGCGCCAGCAGTGAACTAGCGGGACAGACCCAGTACTTC.

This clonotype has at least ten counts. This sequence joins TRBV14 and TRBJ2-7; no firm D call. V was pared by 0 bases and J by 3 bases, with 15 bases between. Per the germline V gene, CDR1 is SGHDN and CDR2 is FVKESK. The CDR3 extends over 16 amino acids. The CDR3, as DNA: TGTGCCAGCAGCCAAGATCAAGGGAATACGATCTACGAGCAGTACTTC. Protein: CASSQDQGNTIYEQYF.

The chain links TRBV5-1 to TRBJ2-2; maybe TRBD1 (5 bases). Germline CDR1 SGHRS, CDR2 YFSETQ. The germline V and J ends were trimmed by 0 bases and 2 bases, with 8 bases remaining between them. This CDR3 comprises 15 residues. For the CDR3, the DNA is TGCGCCAGCAGCTTGGACAGGTCAAACACCGGGGAGCTGTTTTTT. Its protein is CASSLDRSNTGELFF.

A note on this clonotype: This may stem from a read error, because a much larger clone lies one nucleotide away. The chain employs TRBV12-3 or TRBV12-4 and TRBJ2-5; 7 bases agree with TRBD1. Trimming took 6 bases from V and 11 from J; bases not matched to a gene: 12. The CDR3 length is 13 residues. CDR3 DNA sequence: TGTGCCAGCAGACCCGACAGGGCCAATGAGCAGTACTTC. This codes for CASRPDRANEQYF.

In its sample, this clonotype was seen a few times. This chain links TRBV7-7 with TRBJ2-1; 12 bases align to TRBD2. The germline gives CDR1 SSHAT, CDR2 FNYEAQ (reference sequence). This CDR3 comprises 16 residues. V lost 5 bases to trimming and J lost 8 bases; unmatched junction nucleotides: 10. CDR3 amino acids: CASSLKTSGSSDEQFF. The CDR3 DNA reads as TGTGCCAGCAGCCTGAAGACTAGCGGGAGTAGCGATGAGCAGTTCTTC.

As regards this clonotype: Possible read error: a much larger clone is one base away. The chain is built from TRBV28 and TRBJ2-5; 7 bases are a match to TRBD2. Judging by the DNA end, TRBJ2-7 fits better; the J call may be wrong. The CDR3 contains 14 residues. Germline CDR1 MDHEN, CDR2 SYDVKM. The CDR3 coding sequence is TGTGCCAGCAGGTTTGTGGGAGGGGCTTACGAGCAGTACTTC. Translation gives CASRFVGGAYEQYF.

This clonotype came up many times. The CDR3 nucleotides read TGTGCCACCAGCAGACAAGGATGGGGGGCGAAACATGAGACCCAGTACTTC. It is translated as CATSRQGWGAKHETQYF. The chain uses TRBV15 and TRBJ2-5; D is perhaps TRBD1 or TRBD2 (6 bases each). Germline V lookup: CDR1 LNHNV, CDR2 YYDKDF (reference sequence). Trimming pared 2 bases from V and 5 bases from J, leaving 21 bases between. CDR3 length equals 17 residues.

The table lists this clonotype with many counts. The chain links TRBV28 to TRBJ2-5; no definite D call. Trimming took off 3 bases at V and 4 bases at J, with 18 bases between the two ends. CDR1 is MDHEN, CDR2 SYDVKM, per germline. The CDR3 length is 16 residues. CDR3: CASSFSRTDPGETQYF. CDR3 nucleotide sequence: TGTGCCAGCAGTTTTTCCCGAACCGACCCGGGAGAGACCCAGTACTTC.

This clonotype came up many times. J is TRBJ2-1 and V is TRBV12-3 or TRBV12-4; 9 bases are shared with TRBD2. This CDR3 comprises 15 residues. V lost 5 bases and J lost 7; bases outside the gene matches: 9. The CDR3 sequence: CASSHAGGRMNEQFF. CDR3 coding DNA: TGTGCCAGCAGTCACGCGGGGGGGCGGATGAATGAGCAGTTCTTC.

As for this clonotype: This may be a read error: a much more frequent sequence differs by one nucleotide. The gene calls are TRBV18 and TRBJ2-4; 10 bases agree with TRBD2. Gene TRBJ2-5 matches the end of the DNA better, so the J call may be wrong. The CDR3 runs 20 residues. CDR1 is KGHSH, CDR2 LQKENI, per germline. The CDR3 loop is CACSHLTLSLAGVNQETQYF. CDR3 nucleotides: TGTGCCTGCTCACACTTGACGCTATCCCTAGCGGGAGTAAACCAAGAGACCCAGTACTTC.

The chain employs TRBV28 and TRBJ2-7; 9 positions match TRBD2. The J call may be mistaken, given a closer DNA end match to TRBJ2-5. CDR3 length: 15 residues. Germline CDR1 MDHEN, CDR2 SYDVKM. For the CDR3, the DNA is TGTGCCAGCAGTTTTATTGGCGGGAGGGCGGAGACCCAGTACTTC. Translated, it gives CASSFIGGRAETQYF.